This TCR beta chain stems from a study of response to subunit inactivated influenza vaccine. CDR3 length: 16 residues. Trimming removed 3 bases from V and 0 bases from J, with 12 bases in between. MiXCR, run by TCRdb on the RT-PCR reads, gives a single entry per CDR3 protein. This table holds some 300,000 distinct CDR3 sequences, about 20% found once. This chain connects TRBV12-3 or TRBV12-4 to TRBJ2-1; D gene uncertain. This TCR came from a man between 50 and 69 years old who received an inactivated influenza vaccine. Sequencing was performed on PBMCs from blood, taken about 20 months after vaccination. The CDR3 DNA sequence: TGTGCCAGCAGTTTGTCGGTCCAGAGCTCCTACAATGAGCAGTTCTTC. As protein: CASSLSVQSSYNEQFF.